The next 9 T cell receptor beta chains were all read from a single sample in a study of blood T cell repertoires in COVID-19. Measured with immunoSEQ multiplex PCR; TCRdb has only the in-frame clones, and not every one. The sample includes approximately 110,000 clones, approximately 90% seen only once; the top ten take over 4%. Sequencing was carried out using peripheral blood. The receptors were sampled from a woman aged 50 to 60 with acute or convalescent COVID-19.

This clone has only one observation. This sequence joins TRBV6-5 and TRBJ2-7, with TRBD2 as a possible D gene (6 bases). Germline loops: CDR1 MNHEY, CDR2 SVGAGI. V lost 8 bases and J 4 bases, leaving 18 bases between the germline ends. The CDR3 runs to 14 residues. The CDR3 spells CASCKGLGGYEQYF. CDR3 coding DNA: TGTGCCAGCTGCAAGGGACTCGGAGGATACGAGCAGTACTTC.

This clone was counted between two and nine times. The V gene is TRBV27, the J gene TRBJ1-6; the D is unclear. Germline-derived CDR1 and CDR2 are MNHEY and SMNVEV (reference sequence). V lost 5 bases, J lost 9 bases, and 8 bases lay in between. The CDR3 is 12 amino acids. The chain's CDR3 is CASSRISSPLHF. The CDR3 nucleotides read TGTGCCAGCAGTCGCATCAGTTCACCCCTCCACTTT.

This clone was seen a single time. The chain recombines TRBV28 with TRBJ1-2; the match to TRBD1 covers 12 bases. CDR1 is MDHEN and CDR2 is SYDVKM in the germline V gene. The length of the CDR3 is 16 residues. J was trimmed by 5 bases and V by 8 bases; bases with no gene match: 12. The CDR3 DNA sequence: TGTGCCAGCGCCCCTAAGGGGACAGGGGGCTGGTATGGCTACACCTTC. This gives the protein CASAPKGTGGWYGYTF.

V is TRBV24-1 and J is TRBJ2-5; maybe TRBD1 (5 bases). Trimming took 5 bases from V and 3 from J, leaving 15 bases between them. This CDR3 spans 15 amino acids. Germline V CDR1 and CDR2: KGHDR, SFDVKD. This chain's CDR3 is CATSVEGVREETQYF. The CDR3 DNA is TGTGCCACCAGTGTGGAAGGGGTTAGGGAAGAGACCCAGTACTTC.

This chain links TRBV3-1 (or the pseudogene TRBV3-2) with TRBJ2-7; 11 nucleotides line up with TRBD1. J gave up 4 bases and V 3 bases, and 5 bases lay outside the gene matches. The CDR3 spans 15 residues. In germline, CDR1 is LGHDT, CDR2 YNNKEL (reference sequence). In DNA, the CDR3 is TGTGCCAGCAGCCATCCTGGACAGGGGGCATACGAGCAGTACTTC. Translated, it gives CASSHPGQGAYEQYF.

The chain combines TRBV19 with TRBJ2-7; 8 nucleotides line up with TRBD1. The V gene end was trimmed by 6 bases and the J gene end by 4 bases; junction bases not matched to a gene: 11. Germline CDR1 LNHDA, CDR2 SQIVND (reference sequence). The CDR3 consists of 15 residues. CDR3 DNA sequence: TGTGCCAGTAGGAGTTCAGGGGGCAGCGGTTACGAGCAGTACTTC. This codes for CASRSSGGSGYEQYF.

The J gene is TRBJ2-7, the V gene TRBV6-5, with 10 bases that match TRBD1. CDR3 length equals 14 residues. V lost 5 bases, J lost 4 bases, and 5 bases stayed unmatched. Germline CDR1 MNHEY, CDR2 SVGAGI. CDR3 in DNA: TGTGCCAGCAGTAAGGACAGGGGGTGGTACGAGCAGTACTTC. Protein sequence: CASSKDRGWYEQYF.

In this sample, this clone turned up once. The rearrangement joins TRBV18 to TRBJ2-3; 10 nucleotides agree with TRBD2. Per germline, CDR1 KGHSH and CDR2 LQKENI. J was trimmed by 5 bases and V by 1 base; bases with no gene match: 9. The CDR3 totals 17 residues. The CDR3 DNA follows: TGTGCCAGCTCACCACTAGCGGGGGGTGCTAGCGGAGATACGCAGTATTTT. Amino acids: CASSPLAGGASGDTQYF.

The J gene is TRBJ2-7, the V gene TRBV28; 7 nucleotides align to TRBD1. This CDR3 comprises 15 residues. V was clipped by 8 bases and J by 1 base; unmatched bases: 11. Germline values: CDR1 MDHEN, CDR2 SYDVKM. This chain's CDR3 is CASWKGTAFSYEQYF. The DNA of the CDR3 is TGTGCCAGCTGGAAGGGGACAGCTTTTTCCTACGAGCAGTACTTC.